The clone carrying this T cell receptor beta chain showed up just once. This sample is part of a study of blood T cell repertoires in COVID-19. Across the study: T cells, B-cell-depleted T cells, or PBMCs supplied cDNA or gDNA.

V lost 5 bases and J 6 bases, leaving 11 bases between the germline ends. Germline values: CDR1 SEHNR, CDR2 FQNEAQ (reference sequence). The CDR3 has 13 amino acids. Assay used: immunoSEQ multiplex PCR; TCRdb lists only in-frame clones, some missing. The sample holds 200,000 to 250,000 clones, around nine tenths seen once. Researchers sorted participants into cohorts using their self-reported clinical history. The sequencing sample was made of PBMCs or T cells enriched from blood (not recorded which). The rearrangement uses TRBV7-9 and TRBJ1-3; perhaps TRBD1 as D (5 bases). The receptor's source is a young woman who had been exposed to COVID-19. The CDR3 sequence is CASSSLTVNTIYF. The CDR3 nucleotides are TGTGCCAGCAGCAGTTTGACAGTAAACACCATATATTTT. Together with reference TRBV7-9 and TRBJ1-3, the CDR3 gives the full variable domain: DTGVSQNPRHKITKRGQNVTFRCDPISEHNRLYWYRQTLGQGPEFLTYFQNEAQLEKSRLLSDRFSAERPKGSFSTLEIQRTEQGDSAMYLCASSSLTVNTIYFGEGSWLTVV.